One and the same sample provided the 19 T cell receptor beta chains below, sequenced in a study of blood T cell repertoires in COVID-19. Measured with immunoSEQ multiplex PCR; TCRdb has only the in-frame clones, and not every one. The table shows 330,000 or so clones, with more than 70% occurring only once. Sequenced material: peripheral blood. Receptor source: a woman aged 60-75 years with COVID-19, enrolled during active disease.

This CDR3 is CASRTGRNTIYF. The CDR3 DNA follows: TGTGCCAGCAGGACAGGGAGGAACACCATATATTTT. The chain carries TRBV28 and TRBJ1-3; 7 bases line up with TRBD1. This CDR3 has 12 residues. Germline CDR1 reads MDHEN; CDR2 reads SYDVKM. V was pared by 6 bases and J by 7 bases, with 3 bases of the junction left unmatched.

The V call is TRBV3-1 (or the pseudogene TRBV3-2), the J call TRBJ1-4, with D perhaps matching TRBD1 (6 bases). V lost 1 base to trimming and J lost 4 bases, with 16 bases between them. From germline, CDR1 is LGHDT and CDR2 YNNKEL (reference sequence). The CDR3 length is 17 residues. In nucleotides, the CDR3 is TGTGCCAGCAGCCAAGGGGGCTTTGGACAGAATAATGAAAAACTGTTTTTT. Its translation is CASSQGGFGQNNEKLFF.

This chain links TRBV6-6 with TRBJ1-5; tentatively, D is TRBD1 (5 bases). The length of the CDR3 is 14 residues. The germline V and J ends were trimmed by 5 bases and 0 bases, with 8 bases remaining between them. The germline CDR1 and CDR2 sequences are MNHNY and SVGAGI (reference sequence). The CDR3 nucleotides are TGTGCCAGCAGTGCAGGGAATAGCAATCAGCCCCAGCATTTT. Protein product: CASSAGNSNQPQHF.

CDR3 region: CASSPDRFYEQYF. The CDR3 DNA sequence: TGTGCCAGCTCACCTGACAGGTTCTACGAGCAGTACTTC. This chain uses TRBV18 with TRBJ2-7, with D possibly TRBD1 on 6 matching bases. Germline V gene sequence: CDR1 KGHSH, CDR2 LQKENI. The CDR3 has 13 residues. With 3 bases removed from V and 3 bases from J, the gap between germline ends came to 9 bases.

The chain employs TRBV28 and TRBJ2-5, with 9 nucleotides matching TRBD2. Germline assignment: CDR1 MDHEN and CDR2 SYDVKM. This CDR3 spans 15 amino acids. V gave up 7 bases and J gave up 7 bases; unmatched junction bases: 13. In nucleotides, the CDR3 is TGTGCCAGCACCCTAGCCTCAGCGGGGGGTGGGACCCAGTACTTC. This gives the protein CASTLASAGGGTQYF.

The genes are TRBV7-2 and TRBJ2-1; TRBD2 agrees at 7 bases. This CDR3 spans 17 amino acids. Germline-derived CDR1 and CDR2 are SGHTA and FQGNSA. Trimming at V came to 5 bases and at J to 6 bases, leaving 16 bases not matched to a gene. The CDR3 region is CASSHTFGGGIGNEQFF. Written as DNA, the CDR3 is TGTGCCAGCAGCCACACCTTCGGCGGGGGAATAGGCAATGAGCAGTTCTTC.

The rearrangement joins TRBV6-1 to TRBJ1-2; D gene uncertain. V was clipped by 3 bases and J by 0 bases, with 11 bases between them. The CDR3 has 15 residues. Germline values: CDR1 MNHNS, CDR2 SASEGT. CDR3 coding DNA: TGTGCCAGCAGTGACGAGTCAACAGCTAACTATGGCTACACCTTC. Amino acid sequence: CASSDESTANYGYTF.

This chain uses TRBV10-1 with TRBJ2-3, with D perhaps matching TRBD2 (7 bases). Trimming left V 11 bases short and J 4 bases short, with 13 bases between. This CDR3 is 12 amino acids long. Germline-derived CDR1 and CDR2 are WNHNN and SYGVQD (reference sequence). CDR3 sequence (DNA): TGCGCCGGGGGGGCCGGGGCAGATACGCAGTATTTT. Translated, it gives CAGGAGADTQYF.

The chain combines TRBV2 with TRBJ1-4; 7 positions agree with TRBD1. Unmatched junction bases numbered 4, after V lost 6 bases and J lost 3 bases. This CDR3 spans 14 amino acids. The V gene's germline CDR1 is SNHLY and CDR2 FYNNEI. The CDR3 nucleotides read TGTGCCAGCAGATGGACAGGCCCTAATGAAAAACTGTTTTTT. Translated: CASRWTGPNEKLFF.

In its sample, this clone was seen a few times. V is TRBV3-1 (or the pseudogene TRBV3-2) and J is TRBJ1-2; TRBD1 matches 8 bases. Trimming at V came to 1 base and at J to 7 bases, leaving 5 bases not matched to a gene. Germline loops: CDR1 LGHDT, CDR2 YNNKEL (reference sequence). The CDR3 sequence is 14 residues long. The CDR3 is CASSQGQGAGGYTF. Here the CDR3 DNA reads TGTGCCAGCAGCCAAGGGCAGGGGGCCGGTGGCTACACCTTC.

A single count supports this clone. The V and J genes are TRBV5-1 and TRBJ2-1, with D possibly matching TRBD1 (5 bases). With 2 bases removed from V and 7 bases from J, the gap between germline ends came to 13 bases. CDR1 and CDR2 (germline): SGHRS, YFSETQ. CDR3 size: 14 residues. The CDR3 sequence is CASSFGHRINEQFF. In DNA, the CDR3 is TGCGCCAGCAGCTTCGGACACAGAATTAATGAGCAGTTCTTC.

V gene TRBV6-5 combines with J gene TRBJ2-3; the D gene is possibly TRBD2 (6 bases). Germline-derived CDR1 and CDR2 are MNHEY and SVGAGI. The CDR3 length is 15 residues. Deletions cut 8 bases from V and 1 base from J, with 16 bases between. The CDR3 spells CASLFGGLGTDTQYF. For the CDR3, the DNA is TGTGCCAGCCTTTTTGGGGGGTTGGGCACAGATACGCAGTATTTT.

V is TRBV18 and J is TRBJ1-2, with 9 positions matching TRBD1. V lost 4 bases and J lost 8; bases outside the gene matches: 8. In germline, CDR1 is KGHSH, CDR2 LQKENI. The CDR3 is 14 amino acids. The CDR3 nucleotides are TGTGCCAGCTCACTGGACAGGGGCCAAGGGGGCTACACCTTC. This sequence encodes CASSLDRGQGGYTF.

Concerning this clone itself: The same CDR3 also results from other DNA sequences found in this sample. The chain recombines TRBV6-1 with TRBJ1-2; D is uncertain. Germline values: CDR1 MNHNS, CDR2 SASEGT. V was trimmed by 0 bases and J by 0 bases, leaving 5 bases between them. This CDR3 is built from 14 residues. In DNA, the CDR3 is TGTGCCAGCAGTGAAGCACGGGCTAACTATGGCTACACCTTC. As protein: CASSEARANYGYTF.

The chain is built from TRBV2 and TRBJ1-5; unclear D gene. V shed 3 bases and J shed 6 bases, with 12 bases lying between them. Germline CDR1 reads SNHLY; CDR2 reads FYNNEI. The CDR3 length is 14 residues. In DNA, the CDR3 is TGTGCCAGCAGTGAGTCTCAGATCCGTCAGCCCCAGCATTTT. Translated: CASSESQIRQPQHF.

The CDR3 spells CASSPTGTGTGQPQHF. The CDR3 DNA reads as TGCGCCAGCAGCCCCACCGGGACAGGGACGGGCCAGCCCCAGCATTTT. This chain joins TRBV5-1 and TRBJ1-5; 9 bases agree with TRBD1. Germline V gene sequence: CDR1 SGHRS, CDR2 YFSETQ. CDR3 length: 16 residues. J gave up 7 bases and V 4 bases, and 12 bases lay outside the gene matches. The full variable domain, in which reference TRBV5-1 and TRBJ1-5 provide the parts outside the CDR3, is KAGVTQTPRYLIKTRGQQVTLSCSPISGHRSVSWYQQTPGQGLQFLFEYFSETQRNKGNFPGRFSGRQFSNSRSEMNVSTLELGDSALYLCASSPTGTGTGQPQHFGDGTRLSIL.

V and J are TRBV3-1 (or the pseudogene TRBV3-2) and TRBJ1-2; D call uncertain. This CDR3 has 13 amino acids. V was trimmed by 5 bases and J by 4 bases, leaving 11 bases between them. CDR1 is LGHDT and CDR2 is YNNKEL in the germline V gene (reference sequence). In nucleotides, the CDR3 is TGTGCCAGCAGCGCACCGACATCCTATGGCTACACCTTC. Translation gives CASSAPTSYGYTF.

The chain recombines TRBV19 with TRBJ1-2, with D perhaps TRBD1 (6 bases). CDR3 length: 13 residues. The V and J ends lost 8 bases and 3 bases respectively, with 13 bases between them. CDR1 and CDR2 from the germline V gene are LNHDA and SQIVND (reference sequence). CDR3 region: CASGVGAHYGYTF. The CDR3 bases are TGTGCCAGTGGAGTGGGGGCACACTATGGCTACACCTTC. The full variable domain, in which reference TRBV19 and TRBJ1-2 provide the parts outside the CDR3, is DGGITQSPKYLFRKEGQNVTLSCEQNLNHDAMYWYRQDPGQGLRLIYYSQIVNDFQKGDIAEGYSVSREKKESFPLTVTSAQKNPTAFYLCASGVGAHYGYTFGSGTRLTVV.

V and J are TRBV28 and TRBJ2-2; tentatively, D is TRBD1 (6 bases). Trimming cost V 5 bases and J 0 bases, with 10 bases left between them. The CDR3 is made up of 15 amino acids. Germline-derived CDR1 and CDR2 are MDHEN and SYDVKM. This CDR3 reads CASSPDRTNTGELFF. As DNA, the CDR3 is TGTGCCAGCAGTCCGGACAGAACGAACACCGGGGAGCTGTTTTTT.